This TCR beta chain appears in the sequencing data of a study of cytomegalovirus exposure and HLA in healthy donors. Study-wide results and caveats: The HLA-A and HLA-B alleles of most subjects were reportedly predicted accurately from TCR beta sequences. The Asian-associated ancestry cluster reportedly had fewer N-insertions than the approximately 610-donor mean in a later analysis.

Regarding this clone: Its specificity is not known.

CDR1 and CDR2 from the germline V gene are MNHNS and SASEGT. This CDR3 has 14 residues. V was pared by 5 bases and J by 4 bases, with 12 bases between. The PCR employed 60 Vbeta primers together with 13 Jbeta primers. Profiled with immunoSEQ multiplex PCR; TCRdb holds only in-frame clones, not every one. The sample carries over 65,000 clones, approximately 80% recorded once. The V gene is TRBV6-1, the J gene TRBJ2-1; tentative D call: TRBD1 (5 bases). The receptor was derived from a woman aged 30 to 39 in good health and CMV-seronegative. Sequencing was carried out using PBMCs. CDR3 amino acids: CASSINQGYNEQFF. The CDR3 coding sequence is TGTGCCAGCAGTATAAACCAGGGATACAATGAGCAGTTCTTC.